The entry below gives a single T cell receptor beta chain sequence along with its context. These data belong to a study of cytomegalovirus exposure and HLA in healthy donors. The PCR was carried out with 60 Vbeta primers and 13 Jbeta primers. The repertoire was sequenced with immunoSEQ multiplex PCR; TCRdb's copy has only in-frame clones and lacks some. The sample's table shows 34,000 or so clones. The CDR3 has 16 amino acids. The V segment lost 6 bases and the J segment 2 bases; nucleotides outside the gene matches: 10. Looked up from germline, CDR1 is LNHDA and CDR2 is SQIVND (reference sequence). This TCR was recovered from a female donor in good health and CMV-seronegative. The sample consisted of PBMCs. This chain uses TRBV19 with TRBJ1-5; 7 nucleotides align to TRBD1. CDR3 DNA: TGTGCCAGTAGCAAAACCACAGGGGTCGGCAATCAGCCCCAGCATTTT. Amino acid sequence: CASSKTTGVGNQPQHF. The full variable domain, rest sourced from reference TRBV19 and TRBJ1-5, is DGGITQSPKYLFRKEGQNVTLSCEQNLNHDAMYWYRQDPGQGLRLIYYSQIVNDFQKGDIAEGYSVSREKKESFPLTVTSAQKNPTAFYLCASSKTTGVGNQPQHFGDGTRLSIL.